What follows describes a single TCR beta chain. The target antigen is unknown. This CDR3 is built from 14 residues. Per germline, CDR1 LNHDA and CDR2 SQIVND (reference sequence). Donors each provided about 9.5 milliliters of peripheral blood. This entry belongs to a study of blood T cells in healthy people across ages. Broader study findings: Per million T cells, TCR beta diversity dropped about linearly as age rose. Since the PBMCs were unsorted, naive and antigen-experienced cells could not be conclusively compared.

Then a second PCR, running roughly 7 to 11 cycles, was carried out with a sample-barcoded 5' primer and a J-beta primer mix. TCRdb reanalysed the 5' RACE reads using MiXCR and keeps one entry per CDR3 protein. The sample consists of 1.5 million to 1.9 million distinct CDR3 sequences, 35% to 45% of them appearing once. This receptor was taken from a woman between 18 and 29 years old in good health. The chain combines TRBV19 with TRBJ2-7; 10 positions match TRBD1. The J call is doubtful: the DNA matches TRBJ2-5 better. Input material: blood. The CDR3 coding sequence is TGTGCCAGTAGGGGGGACAGGGGCGTAGAGACCCAGTACTTC. It encodes CASRGDRGVETQYF.